Listed below are T cell receptor beta chains from one sample, sequenced in a study of cytomegalovirus exposure and HLA in healthy donors. Repertoires were generated with immunoSEQ multiplex PCR, while TCRdb's copy carries only in-frame clones and drops some. The sample lists 150,000 to 200,000 clones; 78% were seen once. The specimen sequenced was PBMCs. These receptors were obtained from a woman aged 25 to 39 in good health and CMV-seropositive. The CDR3 runs from the conserved cysteine through the conserved F or W. The D gene is left open where the match is weak. Only part of the rows carry a size: once, few, many, or a class if the clone is expanded.

J,V,D,size,length,CDR3,DNA
TRBJ2-1,TRBV4-2,-,-,14,CASSRKGQDNEQFF,TGTGCCAGCAGCCGGAAGGGGCAGGACAATGAGCAGTTCTTC
TRBJ1-5,TRBV19,-,-,12,CASTGSNQPQHF,TGTGCCAGTACAGGCAGCAATCAGCCCCAGCATTTT
TRBJ1-1,TRBV6-4,-,-,12,CASSDGGDEAFF,TGTGCCAGCAGTGACGGGGGGGACGAAGCTTTCTTT
TRBJ1-5,TRBV6-1,-,-,18,CASRENPTYAQSNQPQHF,TGTGCCAGCAGGGAAAATCCTACGTACGCCCAAAGCAATCAGCCCCAGCATTTT
TRBJ1-4,TRBV28,-,-,13,CAIQPGGGEKLFF,TGTGCCATCCAACCTGGGGGGGGTGAAAAACTGTTTTTT
TRBJ2-7,TRBV29-1,-,few,12,CSVLYSSYEQYF,TGCAGCGTCCTCTACAGCTCCTACGAGCAGTACTTC
TRBJ1-2,TRBV5-4,TRBD1,few,19,CASILRSRQGTTVRYGYTF,TGTGCCAGCATCCTAAGGTCTAGACAGGGGACGACCGTACGGTATGGCTACACCTTC
TRBJ2-7,TRBV10-2,-,-,13,CASSEVSGYEQYF,TGCGCCAGCAGTGAGGTTAGCGGCTACGAGCAGTACTTC
TRBJ2-3,TRBV2,TRBD1,-,14,CASRTDRGTDTQYF,TGTGCCAGCAGAACCGACAGGGGCACAGATACGCAGTATTTT
TRBJ2-7,TRBV27,-,-,14,CASSLTGMQYEQYF,TGTGCCAGCAGTTTGACAGGCATGCAATACGAGCAGTACTTC
TRBJ1-5,TRBV4-3,-,-,14,CASSQEAGMKPQHF,TGCGCCAGCAGCCAAGAAGCGGGAATGAAGCCCCAGCATTTT
TRBJ1-3,TRBV6-6,-,-,15,CASSYGQRSGNTIYF,TGTGCCAGCAGTTATGGACAGCGCTCTGGAAACACCATATATTTT
TRBJ1-1,TRBV4-3,TRBD1,-,16,CASSQSDRQGSGEAFF,TGCGCCAGCAGCCAATCCGACCGACAGGGATCGGGTGAAGCTTTCTTT
TRBJ2-7,TRBV5-4,-,-,12,CASSRTTGEQYF,TGTGCCAGCAGCCGTACTACGGGTGAGCAGTACTTC
TRBJ2-7,TRBV7-9,TRBD2,-,16,CASSPPGLAGGYEQYF,TGTGCCAGCAGCCCCCCGGGACTAGCGGGAGGGTACGAGCAGTACTTC
TRBJ2-7,TRBV2,TRBD2,-,14,CASSGSGAKYEQYF,TGTGCCAGCAGTGGGAGCGGGGCAAAATACGAGCAGTACTTC
TRBJ1-2,TRBV7-2,TRBD1,-,15,CASSPILDRDGGYTF,TGTGCCAGCAGCCCTATCCTGGACAGGGATGGTGGCTACACCTTC
TRBJ2-6,TRBV2,TRBD1,-,15,CASSPTGAGANVLTF,TGTGCCAGCAGTCCCACAGGGGCCGGGGCCAACGTCCTGACTTTC
TRBJ2-7,TRBV14,TRBD1,-,14,CASSQDVTGVEQYF,TGTGCCAGCAGCCAAGATGTAACAGGGGTCGAGCAGTACTTC
TRBJ2-7,TRBV6-1,TRBD1,-,15,CASSEALQTGDEQYF,TGTGCCAGCAGTGAAGCGCTACAGACAGGGGACGAGCAGTACTTC
TRBJ1-1,TRBV5-1,TRBD1,-,14,CASSGTGRGTEAFF,TGCGCCAGCAGCGGGACAGGGCGTGGGACTGAAGCTTTCTTT
TRBJ2-2,TRBV2,TRBD2,-,15,CASRPSGSGSGELFF,TGTGCCAGCAGGCCCAGCGGGAGTGGCTCCGGGGAGCTGTTTTTT
TRBJ1-2,TRBV9,TRBD1,-,15,CASSAWGQGEFGYTF,TGTGCCAGCAGCGCCTGGGGACAGGGGGAATTTGGCTACACCTTC
TRBJ1-2,TRBV20-1,TRBD1,-,11,CSAIQGGGYTF,TGCAGTGCTATACAGGGGGGTGGCTACACCTTC
TRBJ1-1,TRBV10-1,TRBD1,-,13,CATQGTANTEAFF,TGCGCCACGCAGGGGACAGCGAACACTGAAGCTTTCTTT
TRBJ2-1,TRBV6-6,-,few,12,CASSYGGNEQFF,TGTGCCAGCAGTTATGGAGGAAACGAGCAGTTCTTC
TRBJ2-2,TRBV2,TRBD2,-,15,CASSELAGGTGELFF,TGTGCCAGCAGTGAGCTAGCGGGAGGCACCGGGGAGCTGTTTTTT
TRBJ2-7,TRBV27,TRBD2,-,12,CASRTGGHEQYF,TGTGCCAGCAGAACGGGGGGTCACGAGCAGTACTTC